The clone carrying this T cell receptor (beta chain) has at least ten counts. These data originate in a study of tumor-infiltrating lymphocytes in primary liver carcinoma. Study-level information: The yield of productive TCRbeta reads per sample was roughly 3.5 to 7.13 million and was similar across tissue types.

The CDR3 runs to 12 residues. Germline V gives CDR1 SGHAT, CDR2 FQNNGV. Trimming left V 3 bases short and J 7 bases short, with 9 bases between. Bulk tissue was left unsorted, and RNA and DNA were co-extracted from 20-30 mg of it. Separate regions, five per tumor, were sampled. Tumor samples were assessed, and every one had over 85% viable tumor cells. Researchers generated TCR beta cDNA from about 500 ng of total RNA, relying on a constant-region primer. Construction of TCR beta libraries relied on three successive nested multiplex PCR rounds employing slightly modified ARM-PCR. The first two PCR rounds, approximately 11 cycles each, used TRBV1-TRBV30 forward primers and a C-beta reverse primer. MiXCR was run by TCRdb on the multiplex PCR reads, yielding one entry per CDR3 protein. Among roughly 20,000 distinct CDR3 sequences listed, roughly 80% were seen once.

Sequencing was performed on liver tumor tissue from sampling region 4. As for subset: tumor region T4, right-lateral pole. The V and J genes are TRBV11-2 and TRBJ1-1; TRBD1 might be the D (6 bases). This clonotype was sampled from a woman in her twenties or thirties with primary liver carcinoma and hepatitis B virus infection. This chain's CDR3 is CASSFGRGEAFF. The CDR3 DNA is TGTGCCAGCAGCTTTGGCAGGGGTGAAGCTTTCTTT.